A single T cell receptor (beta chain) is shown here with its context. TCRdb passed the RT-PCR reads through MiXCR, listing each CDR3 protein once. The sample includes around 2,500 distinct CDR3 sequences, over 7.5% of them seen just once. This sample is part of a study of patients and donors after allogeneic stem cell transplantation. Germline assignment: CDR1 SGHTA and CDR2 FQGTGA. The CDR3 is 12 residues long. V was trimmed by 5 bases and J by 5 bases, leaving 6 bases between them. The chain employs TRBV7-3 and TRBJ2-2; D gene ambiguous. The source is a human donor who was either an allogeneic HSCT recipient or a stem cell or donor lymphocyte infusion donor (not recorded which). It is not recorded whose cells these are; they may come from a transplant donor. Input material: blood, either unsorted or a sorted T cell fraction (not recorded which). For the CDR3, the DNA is TGTGCCAGCAGCGTAAGAACCGGGGAGCTGTTTTTT. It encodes CASSVRTGELFF.